These 30 T cell receptor beta chains were sequenced from one sample in a study of blood T cell repertoires in COVID-19. The method was immunoSEQ multiplex PCR; TCRdb's version includes in-frame clones alone and lacks a portion of them. The sample lists about 36,000 clones; about 85% were seen once. The sample consisted of peripheral blood. Source of these receptors: a man aged 55 to 70 with COVID-19, enrolled during active disease.

This chain connects TRBV6-1 to TRBJ1-4; D not resolved. This CDR3 has 14 residues. V lost 5 bases and J 8 bases, leaving 15 bases between the germline ends. Germline V gene sequence: CDR1 MNHNS, CDR2 SASEGT. CDR3 nucleotide sequence: TGTGCCAGCAGTACTCGGGGTGGAGGAGAAAAACTGTTTTTT. It is translated as CASSTRGGGEKLFF.

This chain connects TRBV5-1 to TRBJ2-3; tentatively, D is TRBD2 (6 bases). V was shortened by 2 bases and J by 2 bases, with 9 bases between the two germline ends. The CDR3 totals 14 residues. From germline, CDR1 is SGHRS and CDR2 YFSETQ. The CDR3 sequence: CASSFSGNTDTQYF. For the CDR3, the DNA is TGCGCCAGCAGCTTTAGCGGAAACACAGATACGCAGTATTTT. Looking up the rest from reference TRBV5-1 and TRBJ2-3 gives the full variable domain: KAGVTQTPRYLIKTRGQQVTLSCSPISGHRSVSWYQQTPGQGLQFLFEYFSETQRNKGNFPGRFSGRQFSNSRSEMNVSTLELGDSALYLCASSFSGNTDTQYFGPGTRLTVL.

V gene TRBV10-3 combines with J gene TRBJ2-7; 7 nucleotides align to TRBD1. Unmatched junction bases numbered 5, after V lost 6 bases and J lost 3 bases. Germline-derived CDR1 and CDR2 are ENHRY and SYGVKD. The CDR3 runs to 13 residues. CDR3 loop: CAIRSGQDYEQYF. As DNA, the CDR3 is TGTGCCATCAGATCTGGACAGGACTACGAGCAGTACTTC.

The V call is TRBV7-2, the J call TRBJ2-2, with no clear D. The CDR3 covers 13 residues. The V end lost 5 bases, the J end lost 6 bases, and 10 bases lay between the germline ends. Per germline, CDR1 SGHTA and CDR2 FQGNSA. The CDR3 reads CASSPHAAGELFF. The CDR3 DNA sequence: TGTGCCAGCAGCCCCCATGCGGCCGGGGAGCTGTTTTTT. The full variable domain, rest sourced from reference TRBV7-2 and TRBJ2-2, is GAGVSQSPSNKVTEKGKDVELRCDPISGHTALYWYRQSLGQGLEFLIYFQGNSAPDKSGLPSDRFSAERTGGSVSTLTIQRTQQEDSAVYLCASSPHAAGELFFGEGSRLTVL.

The gene calls are TRBV6-2 or TRBV6-3 and TRBJ2-3; D gene unclear. The germline V and J ends were trimmed by 5 bases and 2 bases, with 8 bases remaining between them. CDR1 is MNHEY and CDR2 is SVGEGT in the germline V gene. The CDR3 is 13 residues long. The CDR3 loop is CASSIRTTDTQYF. In DNA form, the CDR3 reads TGTGCCAGCAGTATTAGAACCACAGATACGCAGTATTTT.

The chain uses TRBV28 and TRBJ2-1; 7 bases align to TRBD2. The junction had 10 bases not matched to a gene; V was cut back by 5 bases and J by 3 bases. The CDR3 is 16 amino acids. Per the germline V gene, CDR1 is MDHEN and CDR2 is SYDVKM. The CDR3 is CASSPVWGGVYNEQFF. CDR3 nucleotides: TGTGCCAGCAGTCCAGTTTGGGGGGGGGTCTACAATGAGCAGTTCTTC.

V usage is TRBV9 and J usage is TRBJ2-1; 9 nucleotides align to TRBD1. Germline V gene data show CDR1 as SGDLS and CDR2 as YYNGEE. The V gene end was trimmed by 2 bases and the J gene end by 6 bases; junction bases not matched to a gene: 6. The CDR3 sequence is 15 residues long. CDR3 protein: CASSVSGTGRNEQFF. In nucleotides, the CDR3 is TGTGCCAGCAGCGTTTCCGGGACAGGGCGCAATGAGCAGTTCTTC.

The chain combines TRBV12-3 or TRBV12-4 with TRBJ1-5; D is undetermined. V lost 4 bases to trimming and J lost 11 bases, with 15 bases between them. The CDR3 totals 13 residues. The CDR3 loop reads CASSSYLDVTQHF. In nucleotides, the CDR3 is TGTGCCAGCAGTTCGTACCTAGACGTTACCCAGCATTTT.

The V and J genes are TRBV10-2 and TRBJ2-7; 10 bases line up with TRBD2. Germline trimming cut 11 bases from V and 0 bases from J; bases unmatched to any gene: 4. Germline V lookup: CDR1 WSHSY, CDR2 SAAADI. This CDR3 contains 13 residues. CDR3 protein: CAAGTSASYEQYF. Written as DNA, the CDR3 is TGCGCCGCCGGGACTAGCGCCTCCTACGAGCAGTACTTC.

The chain has TRBV28 and TRBJ1-2; D is perhaps TRBD1 (5 bases). Germline V lookup: CDR1 MDHEN, CDR2 SYDVKM. V dropped 5 bases and J dropped 3 bases, with 10 bases sitting between them. The CDR3 totals 13 residues. This chain's CDR3 is CASSTGPHYGYTF. The CDR3 DNA sequence: TGTGCCAGCAGTACAGGACCCCACTATGGCTACACCTTC.

The chain employs TRBV5-4 and TRBJ2-7; tentative D call: TRBD2 (6 bases). V was shortened by 5 bases and J by 0 bases, with 15 bases between the two germline ends. The CDR3 is made up of 15 amino acids. Per germline, CDR1 SGHNT and CDR2 YYREEE (reference sequence). As DNA, the CDR3 is TGTGCCAGCAGTTCCGGGACTGGTAGCTCCTACGAGCAGTACTTC. Translation gives CASSSGTGSSYEQYF.

The rearrangement joins TRBV28 to TRBJ1-4; TRBD1 is a possible D gene (6 bases). This CDR3 is built from 14 residues. The V gene lost 3 bases and the J gene lost 4 bases, with 9 bases spanning the gap. Germline V lookup: CDR1 MDHEN, CDR2 SYDVKM. CDR3 protein: CASSFTGFNEKLFF. In nucleotides, the CDR3 is TGTGCCAGCAGTTTTACAGGGTTTAATGAAAAACTGTTTTTT.

The rearrangement links TRBV14 to TRBJ1-4; D is perhaps TRBD1 (5 bases). Germline-derived CDR1 and CDR2 are SGHDN and FVKESK. The CDR3 is 14 residues long. V was pared by 4 bases and J by 6 bases, with 12 bases between. The CDR3, as DNA: TGTGCCAGCAGCCGCGGCGGGGGGGATGAAAAACTGTTTTTT. Residues: CASSRGGGDEKLFF.

CDR3 in DNA: TGTGCCTGGAGTATAACAGACCTCTCTGGAAACACCATATATTTT. Amino acids: CAWSITDLSGNTIYF. The chain carries TRBV30 and TRBJ1-3; D gene ambiguous. This CDR3 is built from 15 residues. Germline CDR1 reads GTSNPN; CDR2 reads SVGIG (reference sequence). The V end was cut by 2 bases, the J end by 0 bases, with 11 bases between. Looking up the rest from reference TRBV30 and TRBJ1-3 gives the full variable domain: SQTIHQWPATLVQPVGSPLSLECTVEGTSNPNLYWYRQAAGRGLQLLFYSVGIGQISSEVPQNLSASRPQDRQFILSSKKLLLSDSGFYLCAWSITDLSGNTIYFGEGSWLTVV.

There are a few counts of this clone. The chain employs TRBV4-1 and TRBJ2-7; D possibly corresponds to TRBD1 (5 bases). Germline assignment: CDR1 MGHRA and CDR2 YSYEKL. Trimming removed 3 bases from V and 0 bases from J, with 9 bases in between. The CDR3 is 14 residues long. The CDR3 spells CASSQQDTSYEQYF. The CDR3 DNA sequence: TGCGCCAGCAGCCAGCAGGACACCTCCTACGAGCAGTACTTC.

This clone was recorded a few times. The gene calls are TRBV6-6 and TRBJ1-2; tentatively, D is TRBD1 (5 bases). Germline CDR1 and CDR2: MNHNY and SVGAGI (reference sequence). V lost 2 bases and J 8 bases, leaving 12 bases between the germline ends. There are 13 residues in the CDR3. CDR3 bases: TGTGCCAGCAGTTACGAAGGGCGGGGCGGCTACACCTTC. Its protein product is CASSYEGRGGYTF.

The chain links TRBV6-6 to TRBJ2-3; 8 bases match TRBD2. After removal of 4 bases from V and 4 bases from J, the junction contained 7 bases not matched to a gene. The CDR3 sequence is 15 residues long. CDR1 MNHNY and CDR2 SVGAGI come from the germline V gene (reference sequence). The CDR3 DNA is TGTGCCAGCAGTTCCCCGGGACTAGTCGCAGATACGCAGTATTTT. This sequence encodes CASSSPGLVADTQYF.

This chain uses TRBV7-2 with TRBJ1-6, with 7 nucleotides matching TRBD1. The trim removed 6 bases at V and 10 bases at J, leaving 9 bases unmatched. This CDR3 is built from 14 residues. CDR1 is SGHTA, CDR2 FQGNSA, per germline. CDR3 in amino acids: CASSPDRVWSPLHF. CDR3 in DNA: TGTGCCAGCAGTCCTGACAGGGTCTGGTCACCCCTCCACTTT. The full variable domain, its missing parts supplied by reference TRBV7-2 and TRBJ1-6, is GAGVSQSPSNKVTEKGKDVELRCDPISGHTALYWYRQSLGQGLEFLIYFQGNSAPDKSGLPSDRFSAERTGGSVSTLTIQRTQQEDSAVYLCASSPDRVWSPLHFGNGTRLTVT.

The chain uses TRBV4-2 and TRBJ2-5; D might be TRBD2 (5 bases). V shed 5 bases and J shed 4 bases, with 14 bases lying between them. The CDR3 covers 14 residues. In germline, CDR1 is LGHNA, CDR2 YNFKEQ. The CDR3 DNA sequence: TGTGCCAGCAGCTCGGACTCAAGGGTAGAGACCCAGTACTTC. Amino acid sequence: CASSSDSRVETQYF.

The chain has TRBV6-1 and TRBJ1-1, with 7 nucleotides matching TRBD1. The CDR3 runs to 13 residues. J lost 11 bases, V lost 3 bases, and 9 bases had no gene match. Germline loops: CDR1 MNHNS, CDR2 SASEGT. Written as DNA, the CDR3 is TGTGCCAGCAGTGAGCGGGACAGAAGGATGGCTTTCTTT. It yields the protein CASSERDRRMAFF.

The chain couples TRBV18 to TRBJ2-2, with D unclear. Germline CDR1 reads KGHSH; CDR2 reads LQKENI. V gave up 2 bases and J gave up 1 base, with 5 bases separating them. There are 14 residues in the CDR3. This CDR3 reads CASSPGRNTGELFF. The CDR3, as DNA: TGTGCCAGCTCACCAGGCAGGAACACCGGGGAGCTGTTTTTT. The complete variable domain, with remaining parts taken from reference TRBV18 and TRBJ2-2, reads NAGVMQNPRHLVRRRGQEARLRCSPMKGHSHVYWYRQLPEEGLKFMVYLQKENIIDESGMPKERFSAEFPKEGPSILRIQQVVRGDSAAYFCASSPGRNTGELFFGEGSRLTVL.

The chain couples TRBV19 to TRBJ2-7, with a tentative D call TRBD1 (5 bases). CDR1 and CDR2 from the germline V gene are LNHDA and SQIVND (reference sequence). Between the trimmed V and J ends, which lost 4 bases and 6 bases, there was a span of 13 bases. The CDR3 consists of 13 residues. The CDR3 DNA is TGTGCCAGTAGTACCGGACACTTCGGCGAGCAGTACTTC. Encoded protein: CASSTGHFGEQYF.

The rearrangement joins TRBV4-1 to TRBJ1-2, with D possibly matching TRBD1 (6 bases). Trimming cost V 2 bases and J 2 bases, with 9 bases left between them. The germline V gene encodes CDR1 MGHRA and CDR2 YSYEKL. The CDR3 totals 14 residues. The CDR3 DNA is TGCGCCAGCAGCCAATCTGACAGGAACTATGGCTACACCTTC. This translates into CASSQSDRNYGYTF.

The gene calls are TRBV3-1 (or the pseudogene TRBV3-2) and TRBJ1-1, with D possibly TRBD1 on 5 matching bases. CDR3 length: 12 residues. V was cut by 3 bases and J by 3 bases, with 5 bases left in between. Germline V gives CDR1 LGHDT, CDR2 YNNKEL (reference sequence). The CDR3 nucleotides are TGTGCCAGCAGCCAGGGGCACACTGAAGCTTTCTTT. Translation: CASSQGHTEAFF.

The chain is built from TRBV7-2 and TRBJ1-3; the match to TRBD1 covers 10 bases. Germline V lookup: CDR1 SGHTA, CDR2 FQGNSA. The CDR3 spans 15 residues. Trimming took 6 bases from V and 2 from J; bases not matched to a gene: 4. CDR3 loop: CASSPDRGAGNTIYF. Written as DNA, the CDR3 is TGTGCCAGCAGTCCGGACAGGGGGGCTGGAAACACCATATATTTT. The variable domain in full, with the rest retrieved from reference TRBV7-2 and TRBJ1-3, is GAGVSQSPSNKVTEKGKDVELRCDPISGHTALYWYRQSLGQGLEFLIYFQGNSAPDKSGLPSDRFSAERTGGSVSTLTIQRTQQEDSAVYLCASSPDRGAGNTIYFGEGSWLTVV.

For this clone: The identical CDR3 is also encoded by other nucleotide sequences in the sample. The chain combines TRBV5-1 with TRBJ2-7; D might be TRBD2 (6 bases). CDR3 length: 13 residues. Germline CDR1 reads SGHRS; CDR2 reads YFSETQ. V was cut by 0 bases and J by 6 bases, with 10 bases left in between. CDR3 sequence (DNA): TGCGCCAGCAGCTTGGAACTAGCCGGCGAGCAGTACTTC. This encodes CASSLELAGEQYF.

J is TRBJ1-3 and V is TRBV20-1; D gene ambiguous. Trimming removed 6 bases at V and 9 bases at J, with 12 bases between. This CDR3 region has 11 residues. Germline V gives CDR1 DFQATT, CDR2 SNEGSKA (reference sequence). Here the CDR3 reads CSAPLGSTIYF. CDR3 nucleotide sequence: TGCAGTGCACCACTTGGGAGCACCATATATTTT.

The rearrangement links TRBV30 to TRBJ1-3; 7 positions agree with TRBD1. Germline lookup yields CDR1 GTSNPN and CDR2 SVGIG (reference sequence). The CDR3 consists of 15 residues. The V gene end was trimmed by 4 bases and the J gene end by 3 bases; junction bases not matched to a gene: 9. CDR3 bases: TGTGCCTGGACTGCATACAGGGGAGGTGGAAACACCATATATTTT. It specifies CAWTAYRGGGNTIYF.

The V call is TRBV7-9, the J call TRBJ2-7, with TRBD2 as a possible D gene (6 bases). The CDR3 contains 14 residues. Germline V gene data show CDR1 as SEHNR and CDR2 as FQNEAQ (reference sequence). V lost 0 bases to trimming and J lost 2 bases, with 8 bases between them. The CDR3 region has the DNA TGTGCCAGCAGCTTAGCGGGGGGAACCTACGAGCAGTACTTC. Translation gives CASSLAGGTYEQYF.

This clone was observed a single time. The chain recombines TRBV6-5 with TRBJ2-5; 10 nucleotides line up with TRBD1. J gave up 5 bases and V 6 bases, and 6 bases lay outside the gene matches. This CDR3 has 14 amino acids. Germline V gene data show CDR1 as MNHEY and CDR2 as SVGAGI. The CDR3 protein is CASSIDRGRETQYF. The CDR3 DNA sequence: TGTGCCAGCAGCATCGACAGGGGGCGGGAGACCCAGTACTTC.